The 25 T cell receptor beta chains below were found in one sample sequenced in a study of T-cell memory formation after mild COVID-19. A single record per CDR3 protein comes from TCRdb applying MiXCR to the 5' RACE reads. The top ten clones hold roughly an eighth of a sample with around 340,000 distinct CDR3 sequences, over 20% of them seen once. The sequenced sample was PBMCs or a T cell subset sorted from them (not recorded which). Receptors were obtained from an adult woman who had mild COVID-19 (a few samples of this study predate the infection). Cell type and time point are not known.

The gene calls are TRBV20-1 and TRBJ2-7; 11 positions agree with TRBD1. V trimming: 6 bases; J trimming: 4 bases; junction bases outside the gene matches: 2. The CDR3 is made up of 12 amino acids. In germline, CDR1 is DFQATT, CDR2 SNEGSKA (reference sequence). This CDR3 reads CSAGQGAYEQYF. The CDR3 DNA reads TGCAGTGCCGGACAGGGGGCTTACGAGCAGTACTTC.

This clonotype appeared a few times. CDR3 amino acids: CASTTGTGGREKLFF. The DNA of the CDR3 is TGTGCCAGCACCACGGGGACAGGAGGAAGGGAAAAACTGTTTTTT. This chain joins TRBV12-3 or TRBV12-4 and TRBJ1-4, with TRBD1 matching 8 bases. CDR3 length: 15 amino acids. V was pared by 7 bases and J by 8 bases, with 12 bases of the junction left unmatched.

The rearrangement joins TRBV18 to TRBJ2-3, with 7 bases identical to TRBD2. The V gene's germline CDR1 is KGHSH and CDR2 LQKENI. The CDR3 consists of 15 residues. The V gene end was trimmed by 2 bases and the J gene end by 4 bases; junction bases not matched to a gene: 6. This CDR3 reads CASSPRAGSADTQYF. CDR3 nucleotides: TGTGCCAGCTCACCAAGAGCGGGAAGTGCAGATACGCAGTATTTT.

V usage is TRBV19 and J usage is TRBJ2-7, with a weak D call TRBD1 (5 bases). V was cut by 2 bases and J by 5 bases, with 7 bases left in between. Per germline, CDR1 LNHDA and CDR2 SQIVND (reference sequence). This CDR3 is built from 12 residues. The CDR3 bases are TGTGCCAGTAGTATACAGGGCCACGAGCAGTACTTC. This gives the protein CASSIQGHEQYF.

At least ten counts were recorded for this clonotype. The gene calls are TRBV11-2 and TRBJ2-7, with TRBD1 matching 11 bases. From germline, CDR1 is SGHAT and CDR2 FQNNGV. The V segment lost 1 base and the J segment 3 bases; nucleotides outside the gene matches: 11. This CDR3 has 18 residues. CDR3: CASSLGIGGTGGVYEQYF. DNA of the CDR3: TGTGCCAGCAGCTTAGGGATCGGGGGGACAGGGGGAGTCTACGAGCAGTACTTC.

Only a few counts were recorded for this clonotype. V and J are TRBV12-3 or TRBV12-4 and TRBJ2-7; D possibly corresponds to TRBD1 (5 bases). The V end lost 5 bases, the J end lost 4 bases, and 15 bases lay between the germline ends. The CDR3 spans 14 residues. In nucleotides, the CDR3 is TGTGCCAGCAGTCTACTACTGGACACTTACGAGCAGTACTTC. Translating gives CASSLLLDTYEQYF.

The rearrangement uses TRBV4-3 and TRBJ2-1; TRBD1 is a possible D gene (5 bases). V lost 0 bases and J 8 bases, leaving 14 bases between the germline ends. CDR3 length equals 15 residues. Per the germline V gene, CDR1 is LGHNA and CDR2 is YSLEER. DNA for the CDR3: TGCGCCAGCAGCCAAGAACAGGACCGCCGCCATGAGCAGTTCTTC. Translated, it gives CASSQEQDRRHEQFF.

This chain connects TRBV7-9 to TRBJ2-7; D remains ambiguous. Germline loops: CDR1 SEHNR, CDR2 FQNEAQ (reference sequence). This CDR3 has 15 residues. V was cut by 1 base and J by 3 bases, with 13 bases left in between. This CDR3 is CASSLDHSMNYEQYF. For the CDR3, the DNA is TGTGCCAGCAGCTTAGATCACTCTATGAACTACGAGCAGTACTTC.

This clonotype was picked up a small number of times. J is TRBJ2-1 and V is TRBV6-2 or TRBV6-3; the D is unclear. Trimming cost V 0 bases and J 2 bases, with 8 bases left between them. This CDR3 comprises 15 residues. From germline, CDR1 is MNHEY and CDR2 SVGEGT. DNA of the CDR3: TGTGCCAGCAGTTACTCGGGTGTACCCTACAATGAGCAGTTCTTC. This gives the protein CASSYSGVPYNEQFF.

This clonotype was seen just once. The J gene is TRBJ1-5, the V gene TRBV9; D not certain. There are 13 residues in the CDR3. Germline V gene data show CDR1 as SGDLS and CDR2 as YYNGEE. The V gene lost 0 bases and the J gene lost 3 bases, with 4 bases spanning the gap. The CDR3 loop reads CASSVVPNQPQHF. The DNA of the CDR3 is TGTGCCAGCAGCGTAGTACCCAATCAGCCCCAGCATTTT.

This clonotype was seen only a few times. The V and J genes are TRBV6-1 and TRBJ1-6; D is undetermined. The length of the CDR3 is 13 residues. V was pared by 2 bases and J by 5 bases, with 4 bases between. Germline CDR1 and CDR2: MNHNS and SASEGT. CDR3 DNA: TGTGCCAGCAGTGAAAACGATAATTCACCCCTCCACTTT. This sequence encodes CASSENDNSPLHF.

This chain uses TRBV5-1 with TRBJ2-7; no clear D. Trimming pared 2 bases from V and 3 bases from J, leaving 12 bases between. This CDR3 has 14 amino acids. Germline CDR1 SGHRS, CDR2 YFSETQ. DNA of the CDR3: TGCGCCAGCAGCTTATATGGACGGAGCTACGAGCAGTACTTC. Amino acids: CASSLYGRSYEQYF. Drawing the rest from reference TRBV5-1 and TRBJ2-7, the complete variable domain is KAGVTQTPRYLIKTRGQQVTLSCSPISGHRSVSWYQQTPGQGLQFLFEYFSETQRNKGNFPGRFSGRQFSNSRSEMNVSTLELGDSALYLCASSLYGRSYEQYFGPGTRLTVT.

The CDR3 DNA reads TGTGCCAGTAGGGAGGTCACCGGGGAGCTGTTTTTT. Its translation: CASREVTGELFF. The chain joins TRBV19 to TRBJ2-2, with a tentative D call TRBD2 (5 bases). Per the germline V gene, CDR1 is LNHDA and CDR2 is SQIVND (reference sequence). Trimming pared 6 bases from V and 4 bases from J, leaving 6 bases between. The CDR3 loop spans 12 amino acids. The complete variable domain, with remaining parts taken from reference TRBV19 and TRBJ2-2, reads DGGITQSPKYLFRKEGQNVTLSCEQNLNHDAMYWYRQDPGQGLRLIYYSQIVNDFQKGDIAEGYSVSREKKESFPLTVTSAQKNPTAFYLCASREVTGELFFGEGSRLTVL.

This rearrangement joins TRBV28 to TRBJ2-5; maybe TRBD2 (6 bases). This CDR3 is 15 amino acids long. Per germline, CDR1 MDHEN and CDR2 SYDVKM. Trimming cost V 5 bases and J 9 bases, with 22 bases left between them. CDR3 nucleotide sequence: TGTGCCAGCAGTCCCGTCGGGGCGGGGTCCGGGGCCCAGTACTTC. Amino acid sequence: CASSPVGAGSGAQYF. The variable domain in full, completed from reference TRBV28 and TRBJ2-5, reads DVKVTQSSRYLVKRTGEKVFLECVQDMDHENMFWYRQDPGLGLRLIYFSYDVKMKEKGDIPEGYSVSREKKERFSLILESASTNQTSMYLCASSPVGAGSGAQYFGPGTRLLVL.

The chain recombines TRBV5-1 with TRBJ1-5, with D possibly being TRBD1 (5 bases). This CDR3 has 14 amino acids. V lost 4 bases and J lost 6, with 14 bases in between. Germline V gene sequence: CDR1 SGHRS, CDR2 YFSETQ. The CDR3: CASSDGTGIQPQHF. CDR3 in DNA: TGCGCCAGCAGCGACGGGACGGGTATTCAGCCCCAGCATTTT.

This clonotype was counted many times. The chain is built from TRBV5-1 and TRBJ1-2; D unresolved. This CDR3 has 15 residues. In germline, CDR1 is SGHRS, CDR2 YFSETQ. V was pared by 0 bases and J by 0 bases, with 9 bases between. The CDR3: CASSLEGNSNYGYTF. The DNA for the CDR3 is TGCGCCAGCAGCTTGGAAGGGAATTCTAACTATGGCTACACCTTC.

In this sample, this clonotype turned up a few times. This chain joins TRBV29-1 and TRBJ2-1; D unclear. CDR1 is SQVTM, CDR2 ANQGSEA, per germline. Between the trimmed V and J ends, which lost 3 bases and 3 bases, there was a span of 12 bases. CDR3 length: 14 residues. The CDR3 DNA reads as TGCAGCGTTGAGAGTAAGCAAAACTACAATGAGCAGTTCTTC. This codes for CSVESKQNYNEQFF.

This clonotype occurred many times. This chain uses TRBV20-1 with TRBJ1-5, with D unclear. The CDR3 is 11 residues long. Germline CDR1 DFQATT, CDR2 SNEGSKA (reference sequence). The germline V and J ends were trimmed by 0 bases and 4 bases, with 1 base remaining between them. CDR3 loop: CSARENQPQHF. The DNA of the CDR3 is TGCAGTGCTAGAGAAAATCAGCCCCAGCATTTT.

The chain combines TRBV10-2 with TRBJ1-4, with a weak D call TRBD1 (6 bases). This CDR3 region has 12 residues. V lost 6 bases and J 8 bases, leaving 10 bases between the germline ends. Germline V CDR1 and CDR2: WSHSY, SAAADI. DNA for the CDR3: TGCGCCAGCAGGACAGGAGGAGAAAAACTGTTTTTT. This translates into CASRTGGEKLFF.

The rearrangement uses TRBV29-1 and TRBJ2-5, with 10 bases aligning to TRBD1. The V gene's germline CDR1 is SQVTM and CDR2 ANQGSEA. V shed 8 bases and J 4 bases; nucleotides not matched to a gene: 4. The CDR3 sequence is 12 residues long. Written as DNA, the CDR3 is TGCAGCACTGGACAGGGGGGAGAGACCCAGTACTTC. Its protein product is CSTGQGGETQYF.

The rearrangement uses TRBV20-1 and TRBJ2-3; TRBD2 matches 7 bases. Germline-derived CDR1 and CDR2 are DFQATT and SNEGSKA (reference sequence). V was pared by 3 bases and J by 1 base, with 7 bases of the junction left unmatched. The CDR3 runs 15 residues. The DNA for the CDR3 is TGCAGTGCTAGGCCGGCTAGCGGACGCACAGATACGCAGTATTTT. It specifies CSARPASGRTDTQYF.

This chain uses TRBV4-2 with TRBJ1-6, with 8 bases that match TRBD1. The CDR3 runs to 15 residues. V dropped 6 bases and J dropped 8; count of bases not matched to a gene: 9. The germline V gene has CDR1 LGHNA and CDR2 YNFKEQ. CDR3 sequence (DNA): TGTGCCAGCAGTTTATCCGGGACAGGCCATTCACCCCTCCACTTT. Translated, it gives CASSLSGTGHSPLHF.

This clonotype was seen a handful of times. The chain uses TRBV5-1 and TRBJ1-5; D call uncertain. Germline lookup yields CDR1 SGHRS and CDR2 YFSETQ. This CDR3 region has 14 residues. Trimming took off 2 bases at V and 1 base at J, with 7 bases between the two ends. This CDR3 reads CASSLDPSNQPQHF. The CDR3 bases are TGCGCCAGCAGCTTAGATCCCAGCAATCAGCCCCAGCATTTT.

The chain joins TRBV7-2 to TRBJ2-7; 7 bases align to TRBD2. CDR1 SGHTA and CDR2 FQGNSA come from the germline V gene. Trimming removed 1 base from V and 6 bases from J; junction bases left unmatched: 6. This CDR3 is 14 amino acids long. CDR3 nucleotides: TGTGCCAGCAGCTTAGTGGGCGGGGGTGGCGAGCAGTACTTC. This encodes CASSLVGGGGEQYF.

The J gene is TRBJ1-2, the V gene TRBV25-1; TRBD1 matches at 12 bases. Germline V gene data show CDR1 as MGHDK and CDR2 as SYGVNS. V shed 4 bases and J 0 bases; nucleotides not matched to a gene: 12. The length of the CDR3 is 19 residues. The chain's CDR3 is CASSGTGTGGPGANYGYTF. CDR3 nucleotide sequence: TGTGCCAGCAGTGGCACCGGGACAGGGGGCCCGGGTGCTAACTATGGCTACACCTTC.